The 24 T cell receptor beta chains below were found in one sample sequenced in a study of blood T cells in healthy people across ages. Primers used in a second PCR of about 6 to 11 cycles were a sample-barcoded 5' primer and a J-beta primer mix. MiXCR was run by TCRdb on the 5' RACE reads, yielding one entry per CDR3 protein. This repertoire shows fewer than 2,000,000 distinct CDR3 sequences, almost 35% found once; its top ten account for 10% to 12%. The sequenced sample consisted of blood. These receptors all come from a woman under 40 in good health.

This clonotype appeared many times. This rearrangement joins TRBV20-1 to TRBJ2-1; D not resolved. Germline CDR1 and CDR2: DFQATT and SNEGSKA (reference sequence). The CDR3 covers 11 residues. V lost 1 base to trimming and J lost 6 bases, with 4 bases between them. This CDR3 reads CSARVGNEQFF. The DNA of the CDR3 is TGCAGTGCTAGAGTGGGCAATGAGCAGTTCTTC.

V is TRBV9 and J is TRBJ2-3; the D gene is possibly TRBD2 (6 bases). Germline lookup yields CDR1 SGDLS and CDR2 YYNGEE. Trimming took off 0 bases at V and 1 base at J, with 12 bases between the two ends. The CDR3 contains 16 residues. The CDR3 sequence: CASSVGPGVGTDTQYF. In nucleotides, the CDR3 is TGTGCCAGCAGCGTAGGACCGGGAGTGGGCACAGATACGCAGTATTTT.

This clonotype has only a few counts. This chain links TRBV6-6 with TRBJ2-7; either TRBD1 or TRBD2 may supply D (5 bases each). V gave up 8 bases and J gave up 0 bases, with 20 bases separating them. There are 16 residues in the CDR3. The germline gives CDR1 MNHNY, CDR2 SVGAGI (reference sequence). This CDR3 reads CASLKGGGKASYEQYF. The CDR3 DNA is TGTGCCAGCTTGAAGGGTGGGGGTAAAGCCTCCTACGAGCAGTACTTC.

The chain recombines TRBV5-6 with TRBJ2-5; D may correspond to TRBD1 or TRBD2 (5 bases each). V dropped 2 bases and J dropped 4 bases, with 15 bases sitting between them. Germline V gives CDR1 SGHDT, CDR2 YYEEEE. This CDR3 region has 15 residues. CDR3 sequence reads: CASSFEGFGGETQYF. DNA for the CDR3: TGTGCCAGCAGCTTTGAAGGGTTTGGGGGAGAGACCCAGTACTTC.

This clonotype turned up a few times. The genes are TRBV5-1 and TRBJ1-2; no reliable D call. The germline V gene has CDR1 SGHRS and CDR2 YFSETQ. V shed 5 bases and J shed 6 bases, with 17 bases lying between them. The CDR3 length is 14 residues. In DNA form, the CDR3 reads TGCGCCAGCAGTTGGGTTGGGAGCGGAGATGGCTACACCTTC. Translation gives CASSWVGSGDGYTF.

CDR3: CSARNVVRTGASGELFF. DNA of the CDR3: TGCAGTGCTAGAAATGTTGTGAGGACAGGGGCATCCGGGGAGCTGTTTTTT. The rearrangement joins TRBV20-1 to TRBJ2-2, with TRBD1 identical over 9 bases. Germline CDR1 reads DFQATT; CDR2 reads SNEGSKA (reference sequence). V was clipped by 2 bases and J by 6 bases; unmatched bases: 13. This CDR3 spans 17 amino acids.

In the case of this clonotype: A read error may account for a junction end that differs from germline. The V and J genes are TRBV20-1 and TRBJ2-5; unclear D gene. The CDR3 runs 15 residues. The germline gives CDR1 DFQATT, CDR2 SNEGSKA (reference sequence). The CDR3 region has the DNA TGCAGTGCTAGAGATGTCCGGCCCGGGCAAGAGACCCAGTACTTT. This translates into CSARDVRPGQETQYF.

The chain employs TRBV28 and TRBJ1-4; no reliable D call. The CDR3 sequence is 14 residues long. Trimming stripped 6 bases from V and 5 bases from J, with 13 bases between. CDR1 is MDHEN and CDR2 is SYDVKM in the germline V gene. The DNA of the CDR3 is TGTGCCAGCAGGATAAGGACGGTAAATGAAAAACTGTTTTTT. Protein: CASRIRTVNEKLFF.

This clonotype was detected a few times. V usage is TRBV5-1 and J usage is TRBJ1-1, with D hard to call. This CDR3 is built from 15 residues. Trimming took off 0 bases at V and 5 bases at J, with 14 bases between the two ends. Germline V CDR1 and CDR2: SGHRS, YFSETQ. The CDR3 spells CASSLGLGGTTEAFF. DNA for the CDR3: TGCGCCAGCAGCTTGGGGTTAGGCGGCACAACTGAAGCTTTCTTT.

The gene calls are TRBV27 and TRBJ2-5, with D tentatively TRBD1 or TRBD2 (5 bases each). Gene TRBJ2-7 matches the end of the DNA better, so the J call may be wrong. CDR1 and CDR2 from the germline V gene are MNHEY and SMNVEV (reference sequence). This CDR3 spans 16 amino acids. As DNA, the CDR3 is TGTGCCAGCAGTTTATTGTCGGGTGGGACCCTCCACGAGCAGTACTTC. Translating it yields CASSLLSGGTLHEQYF.

The rearrangement uses TRBV6-6 and TRBJ2-1; 12 bases are shared with TRBD2. CDR1 MNHNY and CDR2 SVGAGI come from the germline V gene (reference sequence). The CDR3 is 13 residues long. J was trimmed by 8 bases and V by 6 bases; bases with no gene match: 2. CDR3 loop: CASRLAGGHEQFF. CDR3 in DNA: TGTGCCAGCAGGCTAGCGGGGGGGCATGAGCAGTTCTTC.

This clonotype was counted only a few times. V is TRBV2 and J is TRBJ2-3; 9 bases map to TRBD2. The CDR3 runs to 13 residues. The ends lost 8 bases at V and 7 bases at J; junction bases unmatched: 7. Germline V gives CDR1 SNHLY, CDR2 FYNNEI. The CDR3 DNA follows: TGTGCCAGCGTAGCGGGAGAAGGGAATACGCAGTATTTT. It yields the protein CASVAGEGNTQYF.

The chain employs TRBV9 and TRBJ1-1, with D possibly TRBD1 on 5 matching bases. Germline assignment: CDR1 SGDLS and CDR2 YYNGEE. Trimming shortened V by 1 base and J by 1 base, and 8 bases separated the two germline ends. The length of the CDR3 is 14 residues. The CDR3 protein is CASSVSQGNTEAFF. The DNA for the CDR3 is TGTGCCAGCAGCGTATCTCAGGGGAACACTGAAGCTTTCTTT.

In this sample, this clonotype turned up a few times. The J gene is TRBJ2-7, the V gene TRBV3-1; D might be TRBD2 (7 bases). V lost 0 bases and J 3 bases, leaving 18 bases between the germline ends. The CDR3 loop spans 17 amino acids. From germline, CDR1 is LGHDT and CDR2 YNNKEL (reference sequence). CDR3 region: CASSQDLGTGRDYEQYF. DNA of the CDR3: TGTGCCAGCAGCCAAGATCTAGGCACAGGGAGGGACTACGAGCAGTACTTC.

V usage is TRBV28 and J usage is TRBJ1-2; D unresolved. This CDR3 has 14 residues. The V gene lost 5 bases and the J gene lost 4 bases, with 14 bases spanning the gap. Germline loops: CDR1 MDHEN, CDR2 SYDVKM. CDR3 DNA sequence: TGTGCCAGCAGTCTATTAGGTTCCCGCTATGGCTACACCTTC. This encodes CASSLLGSRYGYTF.

The chain links TRBV20-1 to TRBJ1-2; 12 nucleotides line up with TRBD1. Germline V lookup: CDR1 DFQATT, CDR2 SNEGSKA (reference sequence). With V trimmed by 2 bases and J by 8 bases, 9 bases remained unmatched. The CDR3 covers 15 residues. The chain's CDR3 is CSARRGTGGGMGYTF. The CDR3 nucleotides read TGCAGTGCTAGACGAGGGACAGGGGGCGGTATGGGCTACACCTTC.

The sample holds a few counts of this clonotype. This rearrangement joins TRBV20-1 to TRBJ1-4, with D possibly matching TRBD1 (5 bases). The ends were cut back, 0 bases at V and 0 bases at J, with 14 bases in the middle. Germline values: CDR1 DFQATT, CDR2 SNEGSKA (reference sequence). The length of the CDR3 is 17 residues. The CDR3 coding sequence is TGCAGTGCTAGAGATCCGTTAAGACAGTCAACTAATGAAAAACTGTTTTTT. Encoded protein: CSARDPLRQSTNEKLFF.

This clonotype has only a few counts. This chain uses TRBV20-1 with TRBJ2-7; D is uncertain. V was pared by 3 bases and J by 1 base, with 7 bases between. Germline V gives CDR1 DFQATT, CDR2 SNEGSKA (reference sequence). CDR3 length: 12 residues. DNA for the CDR3: TGCAGTGCTAGGTTCTGGTCCTACGAGCAGTACTTC. Translation gives CSARFWSYEQYF.

The V gene is TRBV24-1, the J gene TRBJ2-1, with 10 bases aligning to TRBD2. CDR1 is KGHDR, CDR2 SFDVKD, per germline. The CDR3 is 14 residues long. Unmatched junction bases numbered 7, after V lost 5 bases and J lost 10 bases. CDR3 sequence reads: CATSGSGRAREQFF. Here the CDR3 DNA reads TGTGCCACCAGTGGGAGCGGGAGGGCCAGGGAGCAGTTCTTC.

This clonotype was counted a single time. The V gene is TRBV5-1, the J gene TRBJ2-5; TRBD2 matches at 8 bases. The germline CDR1 and CDR2 sequences are SGHRS and YFSETQ. Trimming took 4 bases from V and 1 from J; bases not matched to a gene: 6. This CDR3 comprises 15 residues. This CDR3 reads CASSHGTSGQETQYF. The CDR3 region has the DNA TGCGCCAGCAGCCATGGGACTAGTGGCCAAGAGACCCAGTACTTC.

The chain carries TRBV27 and TRBJ2-3; perhaps TRBD1 as D (6 bases). V was pared by 6 bases and J by 0 bases, with 19 bases between. Germline V CDR1 and CDR2: MNHEY, SMNVEV (reference sequence). The CDR3 spans 17 residues. The CDR3 reads CASSGQRGYSSTDTQYF. The CDR3, as DNA: TGTGCCAGCAGCGGACAGCGCGGTTACTCTAGCACAGATACGCAGTATTTT.

The V and J genes are TRBV5-1 and TRBJ2-3; tentative D call: TRBD1 (5 bases). V was pared by 0 bases and J by 4 bases, with 12 bases between. The CDR3 extends over 15 amino acids. Per germline, CDR1 SGHRS and CDR2 YFSETQ. CDR3 in amino acids: CASSLVGPASDTQYF. The CDR3 bases are TGCGCCAGCAGCTTGGTGGGGCCAGCTTCAGATACGCAGTATTTT.

This clonotype was seen only a few times. CDR3 residues: CASSFQGAYYGYTF. CDR3 nucleotides: TGTGCCAGCAGCTTTCAGGGGGCGTACTATGGCTACACCTTC. The genes are TRBV5-8 and TRBJ1-2, with 8 bases identical to TRBD1. The germline CDR1 and CDR2 sequences are SGHTS and YDEGEE. The CDR3 runs to 14 residues. Trimming at V came to 2 bases and at J to 3 bases, leaving 3 bases not matched to a gene.

The chain combines TRBV20-1 with TRBJ1-1; perhaps TRBD1 as D (6 bases). The CDR3 consists of 14 residues. V was pared by 1 base and J by 1 base, with 10 bases between. CDR1 DFQATT and CDR2 SNEGSKA come from the germline V gene (reference sequence). CDR3 coding DNA: TGCAGTGCTAGAGCGGGACATAGGAACACTGAAGCTTTCTTT. This sequence encodes CSARAGHRNTEAFF.